This T cell receptor beta chain was identified in a study of control samples from healthy donors and cancer patients. Per germline, CDR1 SGHRS and CDR2 YFSETQ. V was clipped by 1 base and J by 7 bases, with 11 bases between them. This CDR3 spans 13 amino acids. Generated by immunoSEQ multiplex PCR, the TCRdb table keeps only in-frame clones and is missing some. The sample lists over 75,000 clones; 82% were seen once. The sequencing input was blood. This sequence originates from a man in his sixties in good health. The chain links TRBV5-1 to TRBJ1-2; the D is unclear. CDR3 nucleotides: TGCGCCAGCAGCTTGTTAAAGGGCGGTGGCTACACCTTC. Translating gives CASSLLKGGGYTF.